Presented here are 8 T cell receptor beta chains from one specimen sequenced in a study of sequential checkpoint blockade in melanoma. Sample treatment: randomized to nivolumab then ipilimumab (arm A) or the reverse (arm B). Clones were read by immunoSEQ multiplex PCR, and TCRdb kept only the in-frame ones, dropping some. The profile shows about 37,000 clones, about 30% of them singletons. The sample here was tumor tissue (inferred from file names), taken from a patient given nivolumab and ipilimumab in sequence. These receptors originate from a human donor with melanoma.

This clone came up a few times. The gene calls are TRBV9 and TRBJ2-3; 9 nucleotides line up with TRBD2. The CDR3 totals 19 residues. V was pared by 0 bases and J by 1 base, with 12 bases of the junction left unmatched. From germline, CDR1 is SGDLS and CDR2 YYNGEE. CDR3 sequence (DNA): TGTGCCAGCAGCGTAGGTCCAGGGACGGCGGGGGGGGGCACAGATACGCAGTATTTT. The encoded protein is CASSVGPGTAGGGTDTQYF.

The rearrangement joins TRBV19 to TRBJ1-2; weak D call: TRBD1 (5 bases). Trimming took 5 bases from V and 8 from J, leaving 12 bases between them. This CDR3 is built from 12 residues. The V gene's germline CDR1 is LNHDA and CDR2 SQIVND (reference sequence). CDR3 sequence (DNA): TGTGCCAGTAGTTTGGGACGGGGCGGCTACACCTTC. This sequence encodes CASSLGRGGYTF.

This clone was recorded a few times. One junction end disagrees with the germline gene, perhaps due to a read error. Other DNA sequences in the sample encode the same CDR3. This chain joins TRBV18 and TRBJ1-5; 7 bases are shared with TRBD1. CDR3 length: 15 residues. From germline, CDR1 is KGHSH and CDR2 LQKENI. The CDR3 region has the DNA TGTGCCAGCTCCCCACAGGGGAACTCCAATCAGCCCCAGCATTTT. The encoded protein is CASSPQGNSNQPQHF.

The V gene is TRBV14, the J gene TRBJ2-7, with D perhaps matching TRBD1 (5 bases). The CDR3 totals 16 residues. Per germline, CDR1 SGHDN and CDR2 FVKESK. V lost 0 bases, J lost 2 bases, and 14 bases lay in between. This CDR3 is CASSQETARRTYEQYF. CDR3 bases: TGTGCCAGCAGCCAAGAGACAGCCCGACGGACCTACGAGCAGTACTTC.

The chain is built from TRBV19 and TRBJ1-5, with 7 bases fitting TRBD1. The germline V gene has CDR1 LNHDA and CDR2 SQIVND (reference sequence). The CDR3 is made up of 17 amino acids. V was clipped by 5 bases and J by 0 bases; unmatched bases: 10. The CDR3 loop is CASSSFGQAASNQPQHF. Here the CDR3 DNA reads TGTGCCAGTAGTTCTTTCGGACAGGCCGCTAGCAATCAGCCCCAGCATTTT.

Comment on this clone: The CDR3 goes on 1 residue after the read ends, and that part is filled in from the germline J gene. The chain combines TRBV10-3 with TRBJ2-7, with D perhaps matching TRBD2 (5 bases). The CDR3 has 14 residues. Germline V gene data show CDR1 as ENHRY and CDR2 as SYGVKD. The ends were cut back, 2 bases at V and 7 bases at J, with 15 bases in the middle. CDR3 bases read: TGTGCCATCAGTGAGGGACTTCCCCAGGAGGAGCAGTAC. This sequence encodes CAISEGLPQEEQY. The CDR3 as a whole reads CAISEGLPQEEQYF.

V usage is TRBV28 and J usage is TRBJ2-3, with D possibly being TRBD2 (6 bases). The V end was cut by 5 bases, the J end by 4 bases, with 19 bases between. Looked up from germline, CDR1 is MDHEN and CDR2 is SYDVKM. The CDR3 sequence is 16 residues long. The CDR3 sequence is CASSLKDYRGADTQYF. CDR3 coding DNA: TGTGCCAGCAGTCTAAAGGACTATAGGGGCGCAGATACGCAGTATTTT. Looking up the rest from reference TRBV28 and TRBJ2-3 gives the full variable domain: DVKVTQSSRYLVKRTGEKVFLECVQDMDHENMFWYRQDPGLGLRLIYFSYDVKMKEKGDIPEGYSVSREKKERFSLILESASTNQTSMYLCASSLKDYRGADTQYFGPGTRLTVL.

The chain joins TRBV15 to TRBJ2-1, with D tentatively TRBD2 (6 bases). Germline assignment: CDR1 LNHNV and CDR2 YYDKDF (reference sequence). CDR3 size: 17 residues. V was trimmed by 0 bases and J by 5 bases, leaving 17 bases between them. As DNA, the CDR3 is TGTGCCACCAGCAGAGATAAGGAGGGCTTTTCAGACAATGAGCAGTTCTTC. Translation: CATSRDKEGFSDNEQFF.